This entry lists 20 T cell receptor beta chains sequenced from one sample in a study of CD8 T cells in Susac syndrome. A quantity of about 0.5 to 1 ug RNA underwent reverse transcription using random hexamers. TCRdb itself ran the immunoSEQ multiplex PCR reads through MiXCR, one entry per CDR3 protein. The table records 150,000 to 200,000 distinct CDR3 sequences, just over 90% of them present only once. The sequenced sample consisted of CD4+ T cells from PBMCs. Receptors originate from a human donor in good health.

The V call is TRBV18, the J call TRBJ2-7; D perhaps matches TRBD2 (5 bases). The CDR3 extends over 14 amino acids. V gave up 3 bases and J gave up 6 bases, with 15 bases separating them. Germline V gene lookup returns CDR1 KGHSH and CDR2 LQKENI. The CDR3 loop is CASSPSGNNGEQYF. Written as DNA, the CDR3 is TGTGCCAGCTCACCCTCCGGGAATAACGGCGAGCAGTACTTC.

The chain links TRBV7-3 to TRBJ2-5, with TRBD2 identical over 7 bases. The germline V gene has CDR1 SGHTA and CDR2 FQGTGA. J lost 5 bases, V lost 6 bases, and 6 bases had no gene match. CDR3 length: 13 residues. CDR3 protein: CASSLTSTETQYF. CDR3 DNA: TGTGCCAGCAGTTTGACTAGCACGGAGACCCAGTACTTC.

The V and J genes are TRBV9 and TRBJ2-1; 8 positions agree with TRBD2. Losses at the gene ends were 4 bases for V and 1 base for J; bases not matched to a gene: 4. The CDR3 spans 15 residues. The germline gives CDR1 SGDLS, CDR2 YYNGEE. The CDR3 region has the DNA TGTGCCAGCAGCCCCTCTAGCGGGTCCTACAATGAGCAGTTCTTC. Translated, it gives CASSPSSGSYNEQFF. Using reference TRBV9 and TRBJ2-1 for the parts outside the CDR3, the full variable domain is DSGVTQTPKHLITATGQRVTLRCSPRSGDLSVYWYQQSLDQGLQFLIQYYNGEERAKGNILERFSAQQFPDLHSELNLSSLELGDSALYFCASSPSSGSYNEQFFGPGTRLTVL.

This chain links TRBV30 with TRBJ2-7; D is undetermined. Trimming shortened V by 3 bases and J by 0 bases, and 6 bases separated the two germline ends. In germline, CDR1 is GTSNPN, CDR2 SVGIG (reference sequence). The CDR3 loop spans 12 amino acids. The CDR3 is CAWRRYSYEQYF. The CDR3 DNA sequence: TGTGCCTGGAGGCGGTACTCCTACGAGCAGTACTTC.

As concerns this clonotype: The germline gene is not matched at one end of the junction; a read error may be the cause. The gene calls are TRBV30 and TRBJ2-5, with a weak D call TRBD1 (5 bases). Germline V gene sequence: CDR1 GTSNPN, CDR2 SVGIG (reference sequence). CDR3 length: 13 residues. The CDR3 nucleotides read TGTGCCTGGAGTAGAGGACACCACGAGACCCAGTACTTC. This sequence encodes CAWSRGHHETQYF.

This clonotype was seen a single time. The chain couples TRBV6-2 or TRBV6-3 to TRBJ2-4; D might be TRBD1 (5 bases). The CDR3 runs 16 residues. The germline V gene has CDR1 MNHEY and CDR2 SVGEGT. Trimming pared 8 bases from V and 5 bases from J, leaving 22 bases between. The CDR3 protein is CASRGPNREGENIQYF. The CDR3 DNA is TGTGCCAGCCGCGGACCCAACCGCGAAGGGGAAAACATTCAGTACTTC.

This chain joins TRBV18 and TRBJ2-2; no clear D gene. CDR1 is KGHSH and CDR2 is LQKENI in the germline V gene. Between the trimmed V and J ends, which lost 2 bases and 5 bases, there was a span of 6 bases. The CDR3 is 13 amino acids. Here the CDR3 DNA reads TGTGCCAGCTCACCAATGCAGACCGGGGAGCTGTTTTTT. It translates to CASSPMQTGELFF.

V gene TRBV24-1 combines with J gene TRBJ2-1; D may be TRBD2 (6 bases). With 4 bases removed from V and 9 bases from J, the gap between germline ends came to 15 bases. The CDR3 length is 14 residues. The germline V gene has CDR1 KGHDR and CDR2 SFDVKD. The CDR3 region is CATSDSTSSREQFF. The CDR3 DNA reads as TGTGCCACCAGTGACTCCACTAGCTCCCGTGAGCAGTTCTTC.

This chain's CDR3 is CSAPPSGGAQETQYF. The CDR3 bases are TGCAGTGCCCCACCTAGCGGGGGGGCCCAAGAGACCCAGTACTTC. This chain joins TRBV20-1 and TRBJ2-5; 12 bases align to TRBD2. Per germline, CDR1 DFQATT and CDR2 SNEGSKA (reference sequence). V lost 6 bases and J lost 1; bases outside the gene matches: 6. The CDR3 has 15 amino acids.

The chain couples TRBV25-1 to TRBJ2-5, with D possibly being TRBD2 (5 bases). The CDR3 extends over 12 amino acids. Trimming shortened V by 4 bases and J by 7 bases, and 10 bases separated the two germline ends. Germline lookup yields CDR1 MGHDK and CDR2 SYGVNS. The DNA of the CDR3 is TGTGCCAGCAGTGGAGGTGCGGGGACCCAGTACTTC. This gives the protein CASSGGAGTQYF.

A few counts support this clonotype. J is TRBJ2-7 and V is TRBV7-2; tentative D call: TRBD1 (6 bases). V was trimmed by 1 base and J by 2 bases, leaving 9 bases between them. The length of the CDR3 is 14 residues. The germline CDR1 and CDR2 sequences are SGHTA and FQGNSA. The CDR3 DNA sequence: TGTGCCAGCAGCTTAGGTACAGGGACCTACGAGCAGTACTTC. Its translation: CASSLGTGTYEQYF. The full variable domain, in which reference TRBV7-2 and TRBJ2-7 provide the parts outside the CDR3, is GAGVSQSPSNKVTEKGKDVELRCDPISGHTALYWYRQSLGQGLEFLIYFQGNSAPDKSGLPSDRFSAERTGGSVSTLTIQRTQQEDSAVYLCASSLGTGTYEQYFGPGTRLTVT.

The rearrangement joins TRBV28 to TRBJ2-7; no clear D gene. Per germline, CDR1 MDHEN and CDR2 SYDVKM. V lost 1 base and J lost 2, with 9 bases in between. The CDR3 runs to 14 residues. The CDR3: CASSLSWRTYEQYF. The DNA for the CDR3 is TGTGCCAGCAGTTTATCATGGCGGACCTACGAGCAGTACTTC. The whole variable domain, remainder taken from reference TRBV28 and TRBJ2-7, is DVKVTQSSRYLVKRTGEKVFLECVQDMDHENMFWYRQDPGLGLRLIYFSYDVKMKEKGDIPEGYSVSREKKERFSLILESASTNQTSMYLCASSLSWRTYEQYFGPGTRLTVT.

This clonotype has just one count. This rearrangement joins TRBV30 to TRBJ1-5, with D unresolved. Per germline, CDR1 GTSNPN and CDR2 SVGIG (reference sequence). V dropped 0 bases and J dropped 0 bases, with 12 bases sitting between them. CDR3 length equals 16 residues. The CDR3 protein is CAWSVGPDNSNQPQHF. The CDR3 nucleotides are TGTGCCTGGAGTGTAGGGCCCGATAATAGCAATCAGCCCCAGCATTTT.

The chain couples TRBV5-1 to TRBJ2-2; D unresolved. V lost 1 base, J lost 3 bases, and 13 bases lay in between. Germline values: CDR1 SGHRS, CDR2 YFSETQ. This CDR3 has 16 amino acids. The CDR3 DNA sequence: TGCGCCAGCAGCTTGACGATAACATCAGACACCGGGGAGCTGTTTTTT. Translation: CASSLTITSDTGELFF.

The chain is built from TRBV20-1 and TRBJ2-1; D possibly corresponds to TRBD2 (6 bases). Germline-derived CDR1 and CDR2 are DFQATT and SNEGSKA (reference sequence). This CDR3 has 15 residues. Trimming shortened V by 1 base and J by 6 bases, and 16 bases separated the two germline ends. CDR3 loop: CSARGIGRGINEQFF. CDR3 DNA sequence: TGCAGTGCTAGAGGAATCGGACGGGGGATCAATGAGCAGTTCTTC.

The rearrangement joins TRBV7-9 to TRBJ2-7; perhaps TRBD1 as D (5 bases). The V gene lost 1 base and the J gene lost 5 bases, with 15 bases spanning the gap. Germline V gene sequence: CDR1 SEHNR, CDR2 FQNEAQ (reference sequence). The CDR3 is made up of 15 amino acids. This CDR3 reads CASSLVPGWMDEQYF. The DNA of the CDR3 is TGTGCCAGCAGCTTAGTTCCAGGGTGGATGGACGAGCAGTACTTC. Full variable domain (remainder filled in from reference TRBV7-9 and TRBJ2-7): DTGVSQNPRHKITKRGQNVTFRCDPISEHNRLYWYRQTLGQGPEFLTYFQNEAQLEKSRLLSDRFSAERPKGSFSTLEIQRTEQGDSAMYLCASSLVPGWMDEQYFGPGTRLTVT.

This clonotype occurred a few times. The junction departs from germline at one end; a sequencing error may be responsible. The DNA of the CDR3 is TGTGCCAGCAGTTCGGGTGGCACCGGGGAGCTGTTTTTT. Residues: CASSSGGTGELFF. The chain combines TRBV5-1 with TRBJ2-2; unclear D gene. From germline, CDR1 is SGHRS and CDR2 YFSETQ. The CDR3 has 13 residues. The variable domain in full, with the rest retrieved from reference TRBV5-1 and TRBJ2-2, is KAGVTQTPRYLIKTRGQQVTLSCSPISGHRSVSWYQQTPGQGLQFLFEYFSETQRNKGNFPGRFSGRQFSNSRSEMNVSTLELGDSALYLCASSSGGTGELFFGEGSRLTVL.

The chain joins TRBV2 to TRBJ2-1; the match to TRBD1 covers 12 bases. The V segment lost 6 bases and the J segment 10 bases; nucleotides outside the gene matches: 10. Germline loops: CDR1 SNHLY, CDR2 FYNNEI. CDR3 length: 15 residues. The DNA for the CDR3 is TGTGCCAGCAGCCCCCGGGACAGGGGGCGCGGCGAGCAGTTCTTC. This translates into CASSPRDRGRGEQFF.

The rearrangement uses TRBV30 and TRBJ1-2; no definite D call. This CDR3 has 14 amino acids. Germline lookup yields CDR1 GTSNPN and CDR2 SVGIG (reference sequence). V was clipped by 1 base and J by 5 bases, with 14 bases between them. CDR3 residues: CAWSADPVAYGYTF. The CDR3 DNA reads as TGTGCCTGGAGTGCGGACCCCGTAGCTTATGGCTACACCTTC.

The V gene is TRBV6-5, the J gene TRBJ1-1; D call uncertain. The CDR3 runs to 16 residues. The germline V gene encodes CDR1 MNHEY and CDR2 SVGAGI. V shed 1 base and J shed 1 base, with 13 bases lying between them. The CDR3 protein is CASSYWLAGPNTEAFF. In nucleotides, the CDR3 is TGTGCCAGCAGTTACTGGCTCGCAGGACCGAACACTGAAGCTTTCTTT.